This T cell receptor beta chain comes out of a study of T cell responses to AZD1222 COVID-19 vaccine. V lost 5 bases and J 6 bases, leaving 13 bases between the germline ends. The CDR3 is made up of 13 amino acids. The germline CDR1 and CDR2 sequences are SGHVS and FNYEAQ. Some clones are missing from TCRdb's copy, which holds only in-frame ones; the method was immunoSEQ multiplex PCR. Here the sample spans 75,000 to 85,000 clones, 90% being singletons. Concerning this clone: Its antigen is unidentified.

Study-wide findings and caveats: Spike-specific TCR breadth rose after two AZD1222 doses, and depth rose as well. Donors were chiefly white British, with a greater number of females, and clonal diversity was perhaps underestimated.

This chain links TRBV7-6 with TRBJ1-1; tentative D call: TRBD1 (5 bases). The material was peripheral blood, obtained on day 0 of AZD1222 vaccination. The clonotype comes from an adult in good health. This CDR3 is CASSRSVGAEAFF. As DNA, the CDR3 is TGTGCCAGCAGCCGTAGTGTGGGGGCTGAAGCTTTCTTT.